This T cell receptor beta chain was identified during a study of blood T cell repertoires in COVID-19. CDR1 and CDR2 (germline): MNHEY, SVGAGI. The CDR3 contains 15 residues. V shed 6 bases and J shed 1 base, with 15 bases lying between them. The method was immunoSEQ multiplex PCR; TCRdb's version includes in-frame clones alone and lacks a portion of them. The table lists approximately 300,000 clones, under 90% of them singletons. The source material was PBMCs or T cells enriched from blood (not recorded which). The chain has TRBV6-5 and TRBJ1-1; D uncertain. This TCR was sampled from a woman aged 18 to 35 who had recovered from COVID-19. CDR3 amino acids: CASSYDIPSNTEAFF. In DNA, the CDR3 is TGTGCCAGCAGCTACGACATTCCCTCGAACACTGAAGCTTTCTTT.